The 3 T cell receptor beta chains below all came from one sample that was sequenced in a study of T cells in Graves' hyperthyroidism and ophthalmopathy. RNA transcripts were the template for amplifying TCR beta CDR3 regions. When the TCR CDR3 underwent first-round RT-PCR, the HTBI primer set was used. TCRdb called the multiplex PCR reads again in MiXCR, with one record for every CDR3 protein. This table has 700,000 or so distinct CDR3 sequences, around 15% appearing once. Sequencing was carried out using blood. The receptors were sampled from a woman aged 45 to 65 with Graves' ophthalmopathy.

Comments on this clonotype: Compared with germline, one end of the junction differs, possibly owing to a read error. V gene TRBV6-5 combines with J gene TRBJ2-5; D remains ambiguous. This CDR3 has 14 residues. From germline, CDR1 is MNHEY and CDR2 SVGAGI. The CDR3 DNA reads as TGTGCCAGCAGTTACTGGAATCCTAAAGAGGCCCAGTACTTC. Protein product: CASSYWNPKEAQYF.

This clonotype was counted between two and nine times. The gene calls are TRBV19 and TRBJ2-2; 7 nucleotides line up with TRBD2. The CDR3 covers 15 residues. Germline V gives CDR1 LNHDA, CDR2 SQIVND (reference sequence). The ends lost 5 bases at V and 4 bases at J; junction bases unmatched: 7. The CDR3: CASSLASGFTGELFF. The CDR3 DNA is TGTGCCAGTAGTTTGGCTAGCGGATTCACCGGGGAGCTGTTTTTT. Together with reference TRBV19 and TRBJ2-2, the CDR3 gives the full variable domain: DGGITQSPKYLFRKEGQNVTLSCEQNLNHDAMYWYRQDPGQGLRLIYYSQIVNDFQKGDIAEGYSVSREKKESFPLTVTSAQKNPTAFYLCASSLASGFTGELFFGEGSRLTVL.

The chain has TRBV20-1 and TRBJ1-1; TRBD1 is a possible D gene (5 bases). Germline V lookup: CDR1 DFQATT, CDR2 SNEGSKA (reference sequence). The CDR3 sequence is 13 residues long. V was cut by 2 bases and J by 5 bases, with 12 bases left in between. CDR3 residues: CSARFGGSTEAFF. In nucleotides, the CDR3 is TGCAGTGCTAGATTCGGGGGGAGTACTGAAGCTTTCTTT.